The 25 T cell receptor beta chains listed next were all sequenced from one sample in a study of blood T cell repertoires in COVID-19. Method: immunoSEQ multiplex PCR; TCRdb's copy keeps in-frame clones and lacks some. Among roughly 380,000 clones listed, roughly 87% were seen once. Sequences were obtained from PBMCs or T cells enriched from blood (not recorded which). The receptors shown here come from a woman in her 30s who had recovered from COVID-19.

The CDR3 sequence is CASSQDPGGPQPQHF. Written as DNA, the CDR3 is TGTGCCAGCAGCCAAGATCCAGGGGGTCCTCAGCCCCAGCATTTT. The chain recombines TRBV3-1 (or the pseudogene TRBV3-2) with TRBJ1-5, with 7 bases matching TRBD1. Germline CDR1 LGHDT, CDR2 YNNKEL (reference sequence). The CDR3 runs to 15 residues. With 0 bases clipped from V and 6 bases from J, the junction kept 5 bases outside the gene matches.

In this sample, this clone turned up once. The chain links TRBV4-1 to TRBJ1-4; D gene unclear. The CDR3 runs to 15 residues. Germline V CDR1 and CDR2: MGHRA, YSYEKL. V shed 4 bases and J shed 6 bases, with 15 bases lying between them. The DNA for the CDR3 is TGCGCCAGCAGCCCCCGGGCGGGCTCGGATGAAAAACTGTTTTTT. Amino acids: CASSPRAGSDEKLFF.

This chain uses TRBV29-1 with TRBJ2-3; D might be TRBD2 (5 bases). The germline CDR1 and CDR2 sequences are SQVTM and ANQGSEA. The CDR3 contains 14 residues. Trimming removed 3 bases at V and 0 bases at J, with 10 bases between. This CDR3 reads CSVDDSVSTDTQYF. In DNA, the CDR3 is TGCAGCGTTGATGATAGCGTCAGCACAGATACGCAGTATTTT.

J is TRBJ2-1 and V is TRBV27; 9 bases align to TRBD2. Germline V gives CDR1 MNHEY, CDR2 SMNVEV (reference sequence). The CDR3 totals 15 residues. V lost 0 bases and J lost 5; bases outside the gene matches: 2. CDR3 coding DNA: TGTGCCAGCAGTTTATCACCTAGCGGGGACAATGAGCAGTTCTTC. It specifies CASSLSPSGDNEQFF.

The J gene is TRBJ1-1, the V gene TRBV9; D gene ambiguous. The germline CDR1 and CDR2 sequences are SGDLS and YYNGEE. The ends were cut back, 0 bases at V and 2 bases at J, with 11 bases in the middle. This CDR3 contains 15 residues. The CDR3 DNA reads TGTGCCAGCAGCGTAGGCGGCAGCCTTAACACTGAAGCTTTCTTT. Translating it yields CASSVGGSLNTEAFF.

This clone was seen once. The chain recombines TRBV28 with TRBJ2-1; 8 bases line up with TRBD2. The CDR3 has 17 residues. Germline V gene data show CDR1 as MDHEN and CDR2 as SYDVKM. Trimming removed 7 bases from V and 6 bases from J; junction bases left unmatched: 17. CDR3 DNA sequence: TGTGCCAGCACGGACTTTAGCGGGGCCGCGTACTTCAATGAGCAGTTCTTC. It encodes CASTDFSGAAYFNEQFF.

V usage is TRBV6-1 and J usage is TRBJ2-7, with D uncertain. V dropped 2 bases and J dropped 6 bases, with 17 bases sitting between them. There are 15 residues in the CDR3. Germline lookup yields CDR1 MNHNS and CDR2 SASEGT. Here the CDR3 reads CASSEKYRRATEQYF. The CDR3 region has the DNA TGTGCCAGCAGTGAAAAGTATAGGAGAGCCACCGAGCAGTACTTC.

V usage is TRBV6-5 and J usage is TRBJ2-1, with D uncertain. Germline CDR1 reads MNHEY; CDR2 reads SVGAGI. The V and J ends lost 6 bases and 6 bases respectively, with 6 bases between them. This CDR3 is 11 amino acids long. CDR3: CASSEFNEQFF. CDR3 nucleotides: TGTGCCAGCAGCGAGTTCAATGAGCAGTTCTTC.

The gene calls are TRBV5-1 and TRBJ2-6; possibly TRBD1 for D (7 bases). Per germline, CDR1 SGHRS and CDR2 YFSETQ. Trimming left V 2 bases short and J 0 bases short, with 12 bases between. The CDR3 is made up of 17 amino acids. CDR3 region: CASSFAGQSSGANVLTF. For the CDR3, the DNA is TGCGCCAGCAGCTTTGCGGGACAGTCCTCTGGGGCCAACGTCCTGACTTTC.

J is TRBJ1-2 and V is TRBV7-3, with 9 bases that match TRBD1. Germline lookup yields CDR1 SGHTA and CDR2 FQGTGA. This CDR3 has 17 amino acids. Losses at the gene ends were 0 bases for V and 5 bases for J; bases not matched to a gene: 10. The CDR3 loop reads CASSLTGATGGGYGYTF. The CDR3 bases are TGTGCCAGCAGCTTAACGGGAGCTACAGGGGGCGGTTATGGCTACACCTTC.

The chain recombines TRBV6-5 with TRBJ1-3; tentative D call: TRBD1 (5 bases). The CDR3 runs to 16 residues. Germline CDR1 MNHEY, CDR2 SVGAGI. The V end lost 2 bases, the J end lost 0 bases, and 11 bases lay between the germline ends. The CDR3 loop is CASSYGGQSSGNTIYF. The CDR3, as DNA: TGTGCCAGCAGTTACGGCGGACAATCCTCTGGAAACACCATATATTTT.

J is TRBJ2-2 and V is TRBV5-1; TRBD1 aligns across 8 bases. Trimming removed 4 bases from V and 5 bases from J; junction bases left unmatched: 4. Per the germline V gene, CDR1 is SGHRS and CDR2 is YFSETQ. This CDR3 is built from 14 residues. This CDR3 reads CASSTQGDTGELFF. The CDR3 region has the DNA TGCGCCAGCAGCACACAGGGGGATACCGGGGAGCTGTTTTTT.

On this clone itself: One end of the junction does not line up with germline, which may come from a read error. V gene TRBV6-1 combines with J gene TRBJ1-1; D gene uncertain. CDR1 and CDR2 (germline): MNHNS, SASEGT. This CDR3 region has 14 residues. The CDR3 protein is CASCDLQRGTEAFF. CDR3 coding DNA: TGTGCCAGCTGTGACCTACAACGAGGGACTGAAGCTTTCTTT.

The rearrangement uses TRBV7-2 and TRBJ2-1; TRBD2 is a possible D gene (6 bases). The CDR3 sequence is 15 residues long. The germline gives CDR1 SGHTA, CDR2 FQGNSA. V gave up 4 bases and J gave up 6 bases, with 16 bases separating them. CDR3 protein: CASSSQTSYGNEQFF. In DNA form, the CDR3 reads TGTGCCAGCAGCTCCCAGACTAGTTATGGCAATGAGCAGTTCTTC.

The chain employs TRBV29-1 and TRBJ2-7; TRBD2 might be the D (6 bases). V was shortened by 7 bases and J by 0 bases, with 10 bases between the two germline ends. Germline V gene sequence: CDR1 SQVTM, CDR2 ANQGSEA. The CDR3 spans 12 residues. This CDR3 is CSAGTVSYEQYF. The DNA for the CDR3 is TGCAGCGCGGGGACTGTCTCCTACGAGCAGTACTTC.

This chain links TRBV19 with TRBJ1-5, with TRBD1 matching 7 bases. J gave up 5 bases and V 5 bases, and 9 bases lay outside the gene matches. Germline CDR1 and CDR2: LNHDA and SQIVND (reference sequence). The CDR3 covers 15 residues. The CDR3 loop is CASSPRQGVDQPQHF. DNA of the CDR3: TGTGCCAGTAGTCCTCGACAGGGAGTGGATCAGCCCCAGCATTTT.

V usage is TRBV20-1 and J usage is TRBJ1-5; unclear D gene. The CDR3 consists of 15 residues. Deletions cut 3 bases from V and 3 bases from J, with 15 bases between. The germline V gene encodes CDR1 DFQATT and CDR2 SNEGSKA (reference sequence). The CDR3 region is CSASPPGRSNQPQHF. The CDR3 coding sequence is TGCAGTGCTAGTCCCCCCGGGAGATCCAATCAGCCCCAGCATTTT.

The CDR3 here is CASRADSSNTEAFF. The CDR3 DNA sequence: TGTGCCAGCAGAGCGGACAGTTCGAACACTGAAGCTTTCTTT. The V call is TRBV6-4, the J call TRBJ1-1, with D perhaps matching TRBD1 (6 bases). This CDR3 contains 14 residues. Germline V CDR1 and CDR2: MRHNA, SNTAGT. With 6 bases removed from V and 1 base from J, the gap between germline ends came to 12 bases.

The rearrangement links TRBV2 to TRBJ1-6, with D possibly TRBD1 on 5 matching bases. Germline values: CDR1 SNHLY, CDR2 FYNNEI. The CDR3 sequence is 15 residues long. Trimming pared 4 bases from V and 7 bases from J, leaving 14 bases between. This CDR3 is CASSAGGSGNSPLHF. The CDR3 DNA is TGTGCCAGCAGTGCCGGGGGATCGGGAAATTCACCCCTCCACTTT.

The chain has TRBV27 and TRBJ2-1, with 7 bases identical to TRBD2. Germline V gene sequence: CDR1 MNHEY, CDR2 SMNVEV (reference sequence). CDR3 length: 15 amino acids. Trimming at V came to 4 bases and at J to 10 bases, leaving 13 bases not matched to a gene. In DNA form, the CDR3 reads TGTGCCAGCAGTTCTCCAAATCGACTAGCCGACGAGCAGTTCTTC. Its protein product is CASSSPNRLADEQFF.

The rearrangement links TRBV29-1 to TRBJ2-5; D is perhaps TRBD2 (7 bases). V shed 4 bases and J shed 1 base, with 19 bases lying between them. The CDR3 has 16 residues. Germline V CDR1 and CDR2: SQVTM, ANQGSEA. The CDR3 DNA follows: TGCAGCGTTGCCCAGTGGGGGGGCGCAGGCCAAGAGACCCAGTACTTC. Translation: CSVAQWGGAGQETQYF.

The chain joins TRBV4-1 to TRBJ2-7, with TRBD2 matching 11 bases. V trimming: 5 bases; J trimming: 4 bases; junction bases outside the gene matches: 7. Germline V gives CDR1 MGHRA, CDR2 YSYEKL. The CDR3 spans 15 residues. For the CDR3, the DNA is TGCGCCAGCAGCTCCCTAGCGGGGGGAATGTACGAGCAGTACTTC. Encoded protein: CASSSLAGGMYEQYF.

The chain combines TRBV6-1 with TRBJ2-6, with 8 bases lining up with TRBD1. Germline V CDR1 and CDR2: MNHNS, SASEGT. Trimming removed 3 bases from V and 0 bases from J; junction bases left unmatched: 10. The CDR3 is 19 residues long. Written as DNA, the CDR3 is TGTGCCAGCAGTGACACCGGGACAGGCCGATTCTCTGGGGCCAACGTCCTGACTTTC. As protein: CASSDTGTGRFSGANVLTF.

The CDR3 sequence is CASSPTGLSTDTQYF. Here the CDR3 DNA reads TGTGCCAGCTCGCCGACAGGGCTAAGCACAGATACGCAGTATTTT. This sequence joins TRBV18 and TRBJ2-3, with 7 nucleotides matching TRBD1. In germline, CDR1 is KGHSH, CDR2 LQKENI. Trimming cost V 6 bases and J 0 bases; bases outside gene matches: 6. This CDR3 has 15 residues.

The J gene is TRBJ2-3, the V gene TRBV27; a possible D gene is TRBD1 (6 bases). The CDR3 consists of 11 residues. The V gene lost 3 bases and the J gene lost 9 bases, with 7 bases spanning the gap. CDR1 MNHEY and CDR2 SMNVEV come from the germline V gene (reference sequence). CDR3 bases: TGTGCCAGCAGTTTCGGGACAACGCAGTATTTT. It codes for CASSFGTTQYF.